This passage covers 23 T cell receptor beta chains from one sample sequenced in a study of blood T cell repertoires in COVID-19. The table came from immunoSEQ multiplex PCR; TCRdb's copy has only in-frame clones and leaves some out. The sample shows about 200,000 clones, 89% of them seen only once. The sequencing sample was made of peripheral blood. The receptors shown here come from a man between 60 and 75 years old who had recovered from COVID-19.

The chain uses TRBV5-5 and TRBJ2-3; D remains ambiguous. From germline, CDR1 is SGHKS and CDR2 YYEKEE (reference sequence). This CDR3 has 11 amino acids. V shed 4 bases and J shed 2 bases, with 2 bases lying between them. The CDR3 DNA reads TGTGCCAGCAGCCACACAGATACGCAGTATTTT. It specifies CASSHTDTQYF. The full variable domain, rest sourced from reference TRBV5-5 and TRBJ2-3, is DAGVTQSPTHLIKTRGQQVTLRCSPISGHKSVSWYQQVLGQGPQFIFQYYEKEERGRGNFPDRFSARQFPNYSSELNVNALLLGDSALYLCASSHTDTQYFGPGTRLTVL.

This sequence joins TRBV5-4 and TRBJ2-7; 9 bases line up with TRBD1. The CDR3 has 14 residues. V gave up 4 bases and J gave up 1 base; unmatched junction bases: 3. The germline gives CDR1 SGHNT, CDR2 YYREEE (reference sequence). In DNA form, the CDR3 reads TGTGCCAGCAGCATGGACAGGGGATCCTACGAGCAGTACTTC. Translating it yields CASSMDRGSYEQYF.

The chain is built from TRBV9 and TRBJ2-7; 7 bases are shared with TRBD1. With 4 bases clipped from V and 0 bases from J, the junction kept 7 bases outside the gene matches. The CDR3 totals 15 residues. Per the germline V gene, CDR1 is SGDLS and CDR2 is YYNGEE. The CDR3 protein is CASSRGPGGSYEQYF. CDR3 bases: TGTGCCAGCAGCCGTGGACCAGGGGGCTCCTACGAGCAGTACTTC.

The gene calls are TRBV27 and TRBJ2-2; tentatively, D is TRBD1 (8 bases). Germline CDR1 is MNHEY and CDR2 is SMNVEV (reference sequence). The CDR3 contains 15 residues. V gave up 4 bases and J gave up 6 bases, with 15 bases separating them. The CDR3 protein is CASSSGQGGAGELFF. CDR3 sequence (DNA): TGTGCCAGCAGTTCCGGACAGGGAGGGGCCGGGGAGCTGTTTTTT.

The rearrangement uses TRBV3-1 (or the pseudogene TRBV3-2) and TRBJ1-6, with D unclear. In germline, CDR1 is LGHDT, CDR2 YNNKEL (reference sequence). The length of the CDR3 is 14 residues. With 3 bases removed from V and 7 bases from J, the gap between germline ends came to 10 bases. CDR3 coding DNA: TGTGCCAGCAGCCATGGTCAGATGAATTCACCCCTCCACTTT. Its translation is CASSHGQMNSPLHF.

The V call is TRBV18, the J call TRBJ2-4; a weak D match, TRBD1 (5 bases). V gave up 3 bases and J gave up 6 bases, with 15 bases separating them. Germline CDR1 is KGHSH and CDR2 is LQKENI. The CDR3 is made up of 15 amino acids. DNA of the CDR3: TGTGCCAGCTCACCCACAGGACAAGACTTAAACATTCAGTACTTC. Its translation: CASSPTGQDLNIQYF.

The CDR3 is CASRRTGNQPQHF. The CDR3 bases are TGTGCCAGCAGGCGGACAGGAAATCAGCCCCAGCATTTT. The chain couples TRBV2 to TRBJ1-5; 7 bases fit TRBD1. Germline CDR1 SNHLY, CDR2 FYNNEI. This CDR3 contains 13 residues. The trim removed 6 bases at V and 4 bases at J, leaving 3 bases unmatched.

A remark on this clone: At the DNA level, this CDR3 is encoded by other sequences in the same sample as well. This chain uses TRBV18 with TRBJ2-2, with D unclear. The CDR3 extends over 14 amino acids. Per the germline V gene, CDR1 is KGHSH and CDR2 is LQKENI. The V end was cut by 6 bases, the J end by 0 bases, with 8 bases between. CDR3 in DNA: TGTGCCAGCTCCCCCTTAGCGAACACCGGGGAGCTGTTTTTT. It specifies CASSPLANTGELFF.

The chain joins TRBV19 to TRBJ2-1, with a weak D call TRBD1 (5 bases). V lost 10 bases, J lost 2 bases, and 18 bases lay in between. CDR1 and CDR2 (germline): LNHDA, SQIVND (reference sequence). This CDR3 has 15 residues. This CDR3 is CATAGSGSPYNEQFF. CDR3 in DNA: TGTGCCACCGCAGGGTCGGGCAGTCCCTACAATGAGCAGTTCTTC.

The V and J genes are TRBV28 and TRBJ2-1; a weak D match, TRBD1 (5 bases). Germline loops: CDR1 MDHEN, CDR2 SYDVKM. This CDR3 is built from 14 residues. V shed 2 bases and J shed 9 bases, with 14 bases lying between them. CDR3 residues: CASSLAQGRREQFF. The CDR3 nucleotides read TGTGCCAGCAGTTTAGCCCAGGGCCGGCGTGAGCAGTTCTTC.

The CDR3, as DNA: TGTGCCAGCAGAACAGGAGGGGATACGCAGTATTTT. Translating it yields CASRTGGDTQYF. The gene calls are TRBV7-9 and TRBJ2-3; the D gene is possibly TRBD2 (6 bases). The CDR3 is made up of 12 amino acids. The germline CDR1 and CDR2 sequences are SEHNR and FQNEAQ (reference sequence). Trimming pared 6 bases from V and 6 bases from J, leaving 10 bases between.

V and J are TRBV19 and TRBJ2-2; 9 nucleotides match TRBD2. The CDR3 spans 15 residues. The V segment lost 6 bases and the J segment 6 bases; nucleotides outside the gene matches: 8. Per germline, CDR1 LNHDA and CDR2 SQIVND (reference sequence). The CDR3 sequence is CASSLPAGGAGELFF. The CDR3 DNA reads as TGTGCCAGTAGCCTTCCAGCGGGGGGTGCCGGGGAGCTGTTTTTT.

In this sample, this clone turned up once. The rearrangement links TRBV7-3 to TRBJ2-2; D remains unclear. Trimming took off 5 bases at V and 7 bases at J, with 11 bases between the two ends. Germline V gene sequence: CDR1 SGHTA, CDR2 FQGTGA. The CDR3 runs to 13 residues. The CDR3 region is CASSPRVGGELFF. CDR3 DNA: TGTGCCAGCAGCCCCCGGGTGGGCGGGGAGCTGTTTTTT. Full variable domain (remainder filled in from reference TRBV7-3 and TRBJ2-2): GAGVSQTPSNKVTEKGKYVELRCDPISGHTALYWYRQSLGQGPEFLIYFQGTGAADDSGLPNDRFFAVRPEGSVSTLKIQRTERGDSAVYLCASSPRVGGELFFGEGSRLTVL.

CDR3 in DNA: TGCAGTGCTAGTGCGACAGGGGGAGGCACTGAAGCTTTCTTT. Its protein product is CSASATGGGTEAFF. The chain employs TRBV20-1 and TRBJ1-1; 9 bases match TRBD1. The CDR3 has 14 amino acids. J was trimmed by 4 bases and V by 3 bases; bases with no gene match: 6. Germline V CDR1 and CDR2: DFQATT, SNEGSKA (reference sequence).

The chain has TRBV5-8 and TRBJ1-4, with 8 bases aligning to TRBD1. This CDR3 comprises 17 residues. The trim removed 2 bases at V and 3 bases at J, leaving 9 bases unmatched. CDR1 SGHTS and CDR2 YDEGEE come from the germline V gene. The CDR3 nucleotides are TGTGCCAGCAGCTTATGGGGCAGGGGGCGAGCTAATGAAAAACTGTTTTTT. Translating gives CASSLWGRGRANEKLFF. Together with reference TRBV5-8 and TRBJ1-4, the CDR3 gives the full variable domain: EAGVTQSPTHLIKTRGQQATLRCSPISGHTSVYWYQQALGLGLQFLLWYDEGEERNRGNFPPRFSGRQFPNYSSELNVNALELEDSALYLCASSLWGRGRANEKLFFGSGTQLSVL.

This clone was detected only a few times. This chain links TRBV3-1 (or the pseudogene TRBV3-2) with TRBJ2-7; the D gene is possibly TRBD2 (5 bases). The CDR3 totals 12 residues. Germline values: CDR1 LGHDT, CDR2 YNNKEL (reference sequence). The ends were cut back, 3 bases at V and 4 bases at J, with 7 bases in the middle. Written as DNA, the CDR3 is TGTGCCAGCAGCCATGAGGGTTACGAGCAGTACTTC. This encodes CASSHEGYEQYF.

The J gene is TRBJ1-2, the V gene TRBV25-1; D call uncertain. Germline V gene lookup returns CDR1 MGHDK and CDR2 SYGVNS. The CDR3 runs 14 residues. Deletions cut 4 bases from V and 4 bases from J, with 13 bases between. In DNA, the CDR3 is TGTGCCAGCAGTGGTCCCGTCGCAGGCTATGGCTACACCTTC. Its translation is CASSGPVAGYGYTF.

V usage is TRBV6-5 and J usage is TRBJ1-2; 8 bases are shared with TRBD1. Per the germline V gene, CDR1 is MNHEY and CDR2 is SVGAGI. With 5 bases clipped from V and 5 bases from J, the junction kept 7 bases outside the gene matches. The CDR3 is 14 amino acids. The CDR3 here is CASSTGQGGYGYTF. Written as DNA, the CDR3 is TGTGCCAGCAGTACTGGACAGGGTGGTTATGGCTACACCTTC.

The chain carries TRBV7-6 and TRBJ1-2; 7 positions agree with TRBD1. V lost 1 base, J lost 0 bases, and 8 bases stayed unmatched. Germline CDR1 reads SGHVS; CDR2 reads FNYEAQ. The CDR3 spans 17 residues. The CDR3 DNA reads TGTGCCAGCAGCTTAGAGGTCGGGACAGCTCCTAACTATGGCTACACCTTC. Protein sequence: CASSLEVGTAPNYGYTF.

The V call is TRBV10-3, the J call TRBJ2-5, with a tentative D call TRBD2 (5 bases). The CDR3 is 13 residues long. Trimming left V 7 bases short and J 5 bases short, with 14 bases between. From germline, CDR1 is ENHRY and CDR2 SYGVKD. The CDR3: CAIMRRAMETQYF. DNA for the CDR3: TGTGCCATCATGCGGCGGGCTATGGAGACCCAGTACTTC.

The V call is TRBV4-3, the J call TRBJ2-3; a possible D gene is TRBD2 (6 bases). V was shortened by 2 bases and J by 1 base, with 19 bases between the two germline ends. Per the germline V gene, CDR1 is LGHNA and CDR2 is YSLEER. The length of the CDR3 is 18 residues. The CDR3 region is CASSQRTSSELRTDTQYF. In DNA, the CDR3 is TGCGCCAGCAGCCAACGCACCTCTAGCGAACTTCGCACAGATACGCAGTATTTT.

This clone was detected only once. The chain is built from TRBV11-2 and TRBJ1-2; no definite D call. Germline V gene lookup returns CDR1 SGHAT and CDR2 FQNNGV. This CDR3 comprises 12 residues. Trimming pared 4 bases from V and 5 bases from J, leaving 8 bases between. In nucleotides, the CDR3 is TGTGCCAGCAGCTCTTCGTCGTATGGCTACACCTTC. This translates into CASSSSSYGYTF.

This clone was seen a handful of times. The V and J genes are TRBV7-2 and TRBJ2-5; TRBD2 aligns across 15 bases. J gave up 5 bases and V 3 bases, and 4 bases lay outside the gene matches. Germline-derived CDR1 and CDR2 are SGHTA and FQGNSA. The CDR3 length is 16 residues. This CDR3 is CASSFWTSGGAETQYF. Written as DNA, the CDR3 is TGTGCCAGCAGCTTCTGGACTAGCGGGGGGGCGGAGACCCAGTACTTC. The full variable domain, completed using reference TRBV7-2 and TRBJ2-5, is GAGVSQSPSNKVTEKGKDVELRCDPISGHTALYWYRQSLGQGLEFLIYFQGNSAPDKSGLPSDRFSAERTGGSVSTLTIQRTQQEDSAVYLCASSFWTSGGAETQYFGPGTRLLVL.